A single sample is the source of the 14 T cell receptor beta chains below, sequenced in a study of blood T cell repertoires in COVID-19. This table comes from immunoSEQ multiplex PCR, and its TCRdb copy is limited to in-frame clones, with some not included. The profile shows some 210,000 clones, around nine tenths of them singletons. Sequenced: peripheral blood. These receptors were obtained from a woman between 35 and 50 years old who had recovered from COVID-19.

The CDR3 nucleotides read TGTGCCAGCAGTTACTCGTCGTCACCCCTCCACTTT. This codes for CASSYSSSPLHF. The chain joins TRBV6-5 to TRBJ1-6, with D unresolved. Germline V CDR1 and CDR2: MNHEY, SVGAGI. The CDR3 has 12 amino acids. V was shortened by 0 bases and J by 10 bases, with 4 bases between the two germline ends.

This clone was picked up one time. The V call is TRBV3-1 (or the pseudogene TRBV3-2), the J call TRBJ1-5, with D perhaps matching TRBD1 (6 bases). The germline V gene has CDR1 LGHDT and CDR2 YNNKEL (reference sequence). The CDR3 spans 13 residues. V lost 5 bases and J 9 bases, leaving 14 bases between the germline ends. The DNA of the CDR3 is TGTGCCAGCAGCAACAGGGATTTAGGGCCCCAGCATTTT. Protein: CASSNRDLGPQHF.

The CDR3, as DNA: TGTGCCAGCAGTCAACAACAGACAGGGTTGAAGACCCAGTACTTC. Residues: CASSQQQTGLKTQYF. The gene calls are TRBV6-2 or TRBV6-3 and TRBJ2-5; TRBD1 matches at 7 bases. CDR3 length: 15 amino acids. V gave up 5 bases and J gave up 6 bases; unmatched junction bases: 12. Germline loops: CDR1 MNHEY, CDR2 SVGEGT.

This clone was counted a single time. This sequence joins TRBV29-1 and TRBJ2-3; the D is unclear. CDR1 is SQVTM and CDR2 is ANQGSEA in the germline V gene. The CDR3 runs to 13 residues. Trimming removed 4 bases at V and 2 bases at J, with 10 bases between. CDR3 amino acids: CSVANSLTDTQYF. CDR3 DNA: TGCAGCGTTGCGAACAGTCTCACAGATACGCAGTATTTT.

CDR3 residues: CASSRTLRSGELFF. The DNA for the CDR3 is TGTGCCAGCAGCCGAACCCTACGGTCCGGGGAGCTGTTTTTT. This chain links TRBV4-2 with TRBJ2-2; D gene uncertain. V was trimmed by 4 bases and J by 6 bases, leaving 12 bases between them. In germline, CDR1 is LGHNA, CDR2 YNFKEQ. The CDR3 is 14 residues long.

This chain joins TRBV4-3 and TRBJ1-4; the match to TRBD1 covers 7 bases. The germline CDR1 and CDR2 sequences are LGHNA and YSLEER. V was clipped by 0 bases and J by 1 base; unmatched bases: 5. The CDR3 totals 17 residues. The CDR3 here is CASSQDRQGGTNEKLFF. CDR3 nucleotide sequence: TGCGCCAGCAGCCAAGATCGACAGGGAGGAACTAATGAAAAACTGTTTTTT.

In nucleotides, the CDR3 is TGTGCCAGCAGTTTAGGGGCAGCTGGAAACACCATATATTTT. Protein sequence: CASSLGAAGNTIYF. The V and J genes are TRBV27 and TRBJ1-3, with D possibly TRBD1 on 5 matching bases. CDR1 and CDR2 from the germline V gene are MNHEY and SMNVEV (reference sequence). The CDR3 covers 14 residues. V lost 2 bases to trimming and J lost 2 bases, with 7 bases between them.

This clone was counted once. The chain is built from TRBV5-1 and TRBJ1-6, with D unclear. CDR3 size: 11 residues. The V gene's germline CDR1 is SGHRS and CDR2 YFSETQ. Trimming shortened V by 3 bases and J by 15 bases, and 10 bases separated the two germline ends. The CDR3 coding sequence is TGCGCCAGCAGCTCCGGGATTCTCCTCCACTTT. It translates to CASSSGILLHF.

The gene calls are TRBV7-2 and TRBJ2-7, with D possibly TRBD1 on 7 matching bases. The V end was cut by 5 bases, the J end by 12 bases, with 26 bases between. CDR3 size: 15 residues. The germline CDR1 and CDR2 sequences are SGHTA and FQGNSA. CDR3 sequence (DNA): TGTGCCAGCAGCCAATCAACAGGGGCCCCCGGGAGCATGTACTTC. Its translation is CASSQSTGAPGSMYF.

This sequence joins TRBV7-8 and TRBJ2-1, with TRBD2 matching 8 bases. The germline gives CDR1 SGHVS, CDR2 FQNEAQ. The J segment lost 6 bases and the V segment lost 0 bases, leaving 1 base of the junction unmatched. The CDR3 is 14 amino acids. CDR3 residues: CASSLAGTSNEQFF. Here the CDR3 DNA reads TGTGCCAGCAGCTTAGCAGGGACTAGCAATGAGCAGTTCTTC. Full variable domain (outside the CDR3, taken from reference TRBV7-8 and TRBJ2-1): GAGVSQSPRYKVAKRGQDVALRCDPISGHVSLFWYQQALGQGPEFLTYFQNEAQLDKSGLPSDRFFAERPEGSVSTLKIQRTQQEDSAVYLCASSLAGTSNEQFFGPGTRLTVL.

The rearrangement uses TRBV7-7 and TRBJ2-5, with 9 nucleotides matching TRBD2. The germline V gene has CDR1 SSHAT and CDR2 FNYEAQ (reference sequence). This CDR3 has 13 residues. After removal of 6 bases from V and 5 bases from J, the junction contained 4 bases not matched to a gene. The CDR3 region is CASSLAGRETQYF. CDR3 DNA: TGTGCCAGCAGTCTAGCGGGGAGGGAGACCCAGTACTTC. Drawing the rest from reference TRBV7-7 and TRBJ2-5, the complete variable domain is GAGVSQSPRYKVTKRGQDVTLRCDPISSHATLYWYQQALGQGPEFLTYFNYEAQPDKSGLPSDRFSAERPEGSISTLTIQRTEQRDSAMYRCASSLAGRETQYFGPGTRLLVL.

This rearrangement joins TRBV11-2 to TRBJ2-5; maybe TRBD1 (5 bases). This CDR3 region has 13 residues. Trimming removed 5 bases at V and 1 base at J, with 8 bases between. Looked up from germline, CDR1 is SGHAT and CDR2 is FQNNGV. The CDR3 DNA reads TGTGCCAGCAGCCAACAGGTCCAAGAGACCCAGTACTTC. Residues: CASSQQVQETQYF.

This clone was recorded once. The chain joins TRBV12-3 or TRBV12-4 to TRBJ1-2, with D hard to call. V was cut by 4 bases and J by 13 bases, with 19 bases left in between. The CDR3 contains 13 residues. The CDR3 reads CASSYGTNSLATF. The DNA for the CDR3 is TGTGCCAGCAGTTACGGCACAAACTCCTTAGCCACCTTC.

The chain employs TRBV7-9 and TRBJ2-1, with TRBD2 matching 8 bases. CDR1 and CDR2 (germline): SEHNR, FQNEAQ (reference sequence). CDR3 length equals 14 residues. V trimming: 5 bases; J trimming: 5 bases; junction bases outside the gene matches: 5. CDR3 loop: CASSLSGGNNEQFF. As DNA, the CDR3 is TGTGCCAGCAGCCTCAGCGGGGGTAACAATGAGCAGTTCTTC.